This T cell receptor (beta chain) was documented in a study of neurological immune-mediated disorders (dated by TCRdb to the late 2010s). A note on the overall study: Peripheral blood TCR-beta repertoires from HTLV-I-associated myelopathy (HAM/TSP) patients, multiple sclerosis patients and healthy controls were compared by UMI-based sequencing. The 106 TCR-beta libraries covered PBMC samples along with longitudinal samples, technical triplicates, and paired sorted CD4+ and CD8+ T-cell subsets. To precisely calculate how much the frequency of each individual clone varied, libraries were sequenced in technical triplicate. Of the 60 to 70 subjects in the cohort, some 15 were HAM/TSP patients, some 35 were multiple sclerosis patients, and around 20 were healthy controls.

The paper as a whole reports these results and caveats: No identical CDR3 amino acid sequences were shared among expanded clones across subjects, suggesting private TCR-beta repertoires in all groups. The highest TCR clonal expansion was observed in HAM/TSP patients, whereas the lowest was observed in MS patients, even when compared with healthy controls.

This clonotype appeared many times. What antigen it recognizes has not been identified. No base quality values were provided; no much bigger clone lies one nucleotide off. Trimming takes 0 bases off V and 7 bases off J; junction bases not matched to a gene: 4. The CDR3 starts with the cysteine, ends with the phenylalanine, and has 14 residues. Just the 42-base CDR3 DNA is kept, in frame starting at base 1. Sequences DFQATT (CDR1) and SNEGSKA (CDR2) are obtained from the germline V gene (reference sequence). The time point label corresponds to: technical triplicate 1. For sorted-subset TCR libraries, about 920,000 sorted CD4+ or CD8+ T cells were used. Peripheral blood was subjected to Ficoll-Hypaque density gradient centrifugation to isolate PBMCs, which were then cryopreserved in liquid nitrogen. Paired sorted CD4+ and CD8+ subsets came from healthy controls, HAM/TSP patients and MS patients. cDNA was synthesized by template-switch 5'RACE using a primer carrying a 10-nucleotide random unique molecular identifier by which each TCR transcript was tagged. Every sequencing run covered 15-18 subjects and yielded more than 160 million TCR-beta sequences. The RNeasy kit was used for extraction of total RNA. TCR-beta VDJ regions were amplified with primers for the TCR constant region and the 5'RACE anchor, using the KAPA Real-time Library Amplification kit. A first PCR added sample indexes and Illumina adaptors, after which a second PCR increased the library yield. After Ampure bead purification, the TCR product of roughly 650 bp was size-selected on a 2% E-gel SizeSelection system. Before pooling, libraries had their quality checked on a Bioanalyzer, their concentration measured with Qubit, and their quantity determined with the Kapa Library Quantification kit. An Illumina HiSeq 2500 sequenced the libraries paired-end 2 x 150 bp. To increase sequence diversity, 25-30% phiX was spiked into each library pool. The paper's processing steps were these. The quality-filtered reads were processed with the UMI-based MiGEC pipeline, whose error correction step removed more than 80% of the raw TCR sequences. IMGT germline references were used for alignment of VDJ genes, and clonotypes were defined by a unique CDR3 amino acid sequence together with V-J genes. Clonal expansion, Shannon diversity and CDR3 relatedness were evaluated with VDJtools (CalcPairwiseDistances, ClusterSamples), while phylogenetic trees were built in CLCbio workbench. A clone was classed as expanded if it had 8 or more unique UMIs, a cutoff based on coefficient-of-variation modelling across technical triplicates. Clones were called with MiXCR by TCRdb after fastp trimmed the public reads at Q25, and only in-frame beta chains were retained. Each entry merges the rows of one CDR3 protein and shows their most common DNA and genes. For this entry, the V and J calls and clone size follow TCRdb and not the study's own pipeline. The sample table holds roughly 25,000 distinct CDR3 sequences, of which about 13% were seen once. The biggest ten clones account for approximately 5.5% of the sample.

Here the chain combines TRBV20-1 and TRBJ1-5; 9 of the junction bases match TRBD1. The TCR was taken from a female donor with HTLV-1-associated myelopathy (HAM/TSP). The sample comprised CD4+ T cells from blood. For the CDR3, the sequence is CSARDRQGGQPQHF. The DNA sequence is given as TGCAGTGCTAGAGATCGACAGGGGGGCCAGCCCCAGCATTTT.